One sample yielded the 22 T cell receptor beta chains listed below, sequenced in a study of T cells in Graves' hyperthyroidism and ophthalmopathy. The CDR3 regions of TCR beta were amplified from RNA transcripts. First-round RT-PCR of the TCR CDR3 relied on the HTBI primer set. TCRdb independently ran MiXCR on the multiplex PCR reads; one entry per CDR3 protein. The repertoire consists of about 710,000 distinct CDR3 sequences, with roughly 15% occurring once and the leading ten covering under 8.5%. Material for sequencing was blood. All receptors derive from a man aged 18 to 30 with Graves' hyperthyroidism.

Only a few counts were recorded for this clonotype. The chain uses TRBV28 and TRBJ2-5; 7 nucleotides line up with TRBD1. The CDR3 contains 14 residues. Germline-derived CDR1 and CDR2 are MDHEN and SYDVKM. The J segment lost 0 bases and the V segment lost 6 bases, leaving 4 bases of the junction unmatched. The CDR3 DNA is TGTGCCAGCAGCGAACAGGGGAACCAAGAGACCCAGTACTTC. It encodes CASSEQGNQETQYF.

This clonotype has a handful of counts. This chain joins TRBV19 and TRBJ1-5; the match to TRBD1 covers 7 bases. The V and J ends lost 10 bases and 0 bases, in that order; junction bases with no gene match: 15. Germline V gives CDR1 LNHDA, CDR2 SQIVND (reference sequence). The CDR3 is 17 residues long. The CDR3 loop is CATKPGRGFDSNQPQHF. CDR3 coding DNA: TGTGCCACCAAGCCCGGCAGGGGGTTCGATAGCAATCAGCCCCAGCATTTT.

Remarks on this clonotype: Because the CDR3 is missing its conserved closing phenylalanine or tryptophan, this is likely a read error. The chain recombines TRBV19 with TRBJ2-7; 9 bases are a match to TRBD1. The V and J ends lost 1 base and 2 bases, in that order; junction bases with no gene match: 3. Germline CDR1 reads LNHDA; CDR2 reads SQIVND (reference sequence). The CDR3 has 15 amino acids. The CDR3 nucleotides are TGTGCCAGTAGTATAGGGACAGGGGTTCCCTACGAGCAGTACCTC. It translates to CASSIGTGVPYEQYL.

J is TRBJ1-1 and V is TRBV29-1; a weak D match, TRBD1 (5 bases). Trimming took off 3 bases at V and 6 bases at J, with 14 bases between the two ends. Germline lookup yields CDR1 SQVTM and CDR2 ANQGSEA. There are 13 residues in the CDR3. The DNA of the CDR3 is TGCAGCGTTGATGGGGGTTGGGGCGCTGAAGCTTTCTTT. Its protein is CSVDGGWGAEAFF.

This clonotype was seen at least ten times. The V and J genes are TRBV6-1 and TRBJ2-6; no clear D gene. Trimming took 1 base from V and 1 from J, leaving 8 bases between them. CDR1 and CDR2 from the germline V gene are MNHNS and SASEGT. This CDR3 is 16 amino acids long. The CDR3 region is CASSEVGRSGANVLTF. CDR3 nucleotide sequence: TGTGCCAGCAGTGAAGTCGGCAGGTCTGGGGCCAACGTCCTGACTTTC.

This clonotype showed up just a few times. Mismatch with germline at one junction end may stem from a read error. V usage is TRBV5-1 and J usage is TRBJ2-5; maybe TRBD2 (7 bases). Per germline, CDR1 SGHRS and CDR2 YFSETQ. This CDR3 is built from 16 residues. CDR3 sequence reads: CASTLGARGNQETQYF. Written as DNA, the CDR3 is TGCGCCAGCACCTTGGGGGCGCGGGGGAACCAAGAGACCCAGTACTTC. The full variable domain, rest sourced from reference TRBV5-1 and TRBJ2-5, is KAGVTQTPRYLIKTRGQQVTLSCSPISGHRSVSWYQQTPGQGLQFLFEYFSETQRNKGNFPGRFSGRQFSNSRSEMNVSTLELGDSALYLCASTLGARGNQETQYFGPGTRLLVL.

This clonotype was counted only a few times. V usage is TRBV7-2 and J usage is TRBJ2-1; possibly TRBD2 for D (6 bases). Germline-derived CDR1 and CDR2 are SGHTA and FQGNSA. V lost 1 base and J 3 bases, leaving 13 bases between the germline ends. This CDR3 has 16 amino acids. CDR3 residues: CASSLERTTIYNEQFF. For the CDR3, the DNA is TGTGCCAGCAGCTTAGAAAGGACTACAATCTACAATGAGCAGTTCTTC.

The chain uses TRBV19 and TRBJ2-3; a possible D gene is TRBD2 (5 bases). This CDR3 spans 17 amino acids. Trimming removed 3 bases at V and 8 bases at J, with 24 bases between. Germline V lookup: CDR1 LNHDA, CDR2 SQIVND (reference sequence). The CDR3 sequence: CASSIPTSDPFAGTQYF. The DNA of the CDR3 is TGTGCCAGTAGTATTCCTACTAGTGATCCCTTCGCAGGTACGCAGTATTTT.

This clonotype was counted a few times. V is TRBV12-3 or TRBV12-4 and J is TRBJ1-5; the match to TRBD1 covers 7 bases. The CDR3 consists of 12 residues. V trimming: 2 bases; J trimming: 16 bases; junction bases outside the gene matches: 8. The CDR3 region is CASSLRDSSLHF. CDR3 nucleotide sequence: TGTGCCAGCAGTTTAAGGGACAGTAGCCTTCATTTT.

DNA of the CDR3: TGTGCCACCACGGGGTTACATTCTGGAGATACGCAGTATTTT. Encoded protein: CATTGLHSGDTQYF. The chain has TRBV6-2 or TRBV6-3 and TRBJ2-3; the D gene is possibly TRBD2 (5 bases). The germline V gene encodes CDR1 MNHEY and CDR2 SVGEGT. This CDR3 comprises 14 residues. Deletions cut 10 bases from V and 5 bases from J, with 19 bases between.

This rearrangement joins TRBV19 to TRBJ2-3; 7 nucleotides match TRBD2. Germline assignment: CDR1 LNHDA and CDR2 SQIVND (reference sequence). This CDR3 has 14 residues. V gave up 2 bases and J gave up 3 bases; unmatched junction bases: 2. CDR3 in amino acids: CASSITAGTDTQYF. CDR3 in DNA: TGTGCCAGTAGTATAACAGCGGGAACAGATACGCAGTATTTT.

This clonotype showed up many times. V usage is TRBV18 and J usage is TRBJ2-1; D possibly matches TRBD1 or TRBD2 (5 bases each). The CDR3 is 15 amino acids. CDR1 is KGHSH and CDR2 is LQKENI in the germline V gene. The V gene lost 0 bases and the J gene lost 7 bases, with 13 bases spanning the gap. The CDR3 DNA reads TGTGCCAGCTCACCACCGAGGGCACAGGTTAATGAGCAGTTCTTC. Protein sequence: CASSPPRAQVNEQFF.

Ten or more counts support this clonotype. The chain has TRBV11-2 and TRBJ2-2, with D perhaps matching TRBD2 (6 bases). The V gene's germline CDR1 is SGHAT and CDR2 FQNNGV. This CDR3 has 16 residues. V shed 1 base and J shed 0 bases, with 9 bases lying between them. Written as DNA, the CDR3 is TGTGCCAGCAGCTTAGTCGGCGGGACGAACACCGGGGAGCTGTTTTTT. Protein: CASSLVGGTNTGELFF.

This clonotype occurred many times. The V and J genes are TRBV27 and TRBJ2-3, with unresolved D. The CDR3 spans 13 residues. The germline CDR1 and CDR2 sequences are MNHEY and SMNVEV (reference sequence). V gave up 6 bases and J gave up 0 bases, with 7 bases separating them. The CDR3 here is CASRQTSTDTQYF. In DNA form, the CDR3 reads TGTGCCAGCAGACAGACTAGCACAGATACGCAGTATTTT.

The CDR3 nucleotides read TGTGCCAGCATTAGAGGGGGAACCTCCTACGAGCAGTACTTC. Amino acids: CASIRGGTSYEQYF. The gene calls are TRBV13 and TRBJ2-7; perhaps TRBD1 as D (6 bases). The germline CDR1 and CDR2 sequences are PRHDT and FYEKMQ (reference sequence). The length of the CDR3 is 14 residues. Trimming stripped 7 bases from V and 0 bases from J, with 13 bases between.

The rearrangement uses TRBV28 and TRBJ2-7, with TRBD1 identical over 7 bases. The ends lost 3 bases at V and 0 bases at J; junction bases unmatched: 17. The CDR3 is 19 amino acids. Germline-derived CDR1 and CDR2 are MDHEN and SYDVKM. In DNA, the CDR3 is TGTGCCAGCAGTTTTCCCCCCGGGAACCAGGGGGTGAACTCCTACGAGCAGTACTTC. Its protein is CASSFPPGNQGVNSYEQYF.

This clonotype was observed many times. The chain recombines TRBV12-3 or TRBV12-4 with TRBJ1-4; D may be TRBD1 (6 bases). V lost 0 bases to trimming and J lost 4 bases, with 9 bases between them. CDR3 length: 15 residues. The CDR3 protein is CASSLANRVNEKLFF. The CDR3 region has the DNA TGTGCCAGCAGTTTAGCAAACAGGGTTAATGAAAAACTGTTTTTT.

This clonotype was seen at least ten times. V gene TRBV5-1 combines with J gene TRBJ2-1, with 12 bases fitting TRBD2. The length of the CDR3 is 16 residues. Germline CDR1 reads SGHRS; CDR2 reads YFSETQ. V dropped 3 bases and J dropped 3; count of bases not matched to a gene: 4. The CDR3 protein is CASSYGLAGLYNEQFF. The CDR3 DNA follows: TGCGCCAGCAGCTATGGACTAGCGGGACTCTACAATGAGCAGTTCTTC.

This chain links TRBV5-1 with TRBJ2-2; 7 bases align to TRBD2. This CDR3 is 18 amino acids long. CDR1 SGHRS and CDR2 YFSETQ come from the germline V gene. V lost 0 bases, J lost 4 bases, and 12 bases stayed unmatched. The CDR3 sequence: CASSLASAGRASTGELFF. In nucleotides, the CDR3 is TGCGCCAGCAGCTTGGCCTCCGCGGGGAGGGCGAGCACCGGGGAGCTGTTTTTT. Supplemented by reference TRBV5-1 and TRBJ2-2, the full variable domain reads KAGVTQTPRYLIKTRGQQVTLSCSPISGHRSVSWYQQTPGQGLQFLFEYFSETQRNKGNFPGRFSGRQFSNSRSEMNVSTLELGDSALYLCASSLASAGRASTGELFFGEGSRLTVL.

The chain joins TRBV7-6 to TRBJ1-1, with 8 bases matching TRBD1. With 5 bases clipped from V and 1 base from J, the junction kept 9 bases outside the gene matches. The CDR3 totals 16 residues. Germline V gene lookup returns CDR1 SGHVS and CDR2 FNYEAQ. The CDR3 reads CASSPSDRVTNTEAFF. The CDR3, as DNA: TGTGCCAGCAGCCCTTCGGACAGGGTAACGAACACTGAAGCTTTCTTT.

This clonotype showed up many times. The rearrangement links TRBV11-2 to TRBJ2-3; no clear D gene. The CDR3 runs to 11 residues. Germline V gene data show CDR1 as SGHAT and CDR2 as FQNNGV. The ends were cut back, 6 bases at V and 3 bases at J, with 4 bases in the middle. CDR3 DNA sequence: TGTGCCAGCAGACTTACAGATACGCAGTATTTT. Translated: CASRLTDTQYF.

This clonotype has ten or more counts. The germline gene is not matched at one end of the junction; a read error may be the cause. The chain links TRBV20-1 to TRBJ2-1, with D possibly matching TRBD2 (6 bases). Germline CDR1 reads DFQATT; CDR2 reads SNEGSKA (reference sequence). This CDR3 region has 15 residues. The CDR3 coding sequence is TGCAGTGCTAGCGCAGCCTGGGACTCCAACAATGAGCAGTTCTTC. This codes for CSASAAWDSNNEQFF.